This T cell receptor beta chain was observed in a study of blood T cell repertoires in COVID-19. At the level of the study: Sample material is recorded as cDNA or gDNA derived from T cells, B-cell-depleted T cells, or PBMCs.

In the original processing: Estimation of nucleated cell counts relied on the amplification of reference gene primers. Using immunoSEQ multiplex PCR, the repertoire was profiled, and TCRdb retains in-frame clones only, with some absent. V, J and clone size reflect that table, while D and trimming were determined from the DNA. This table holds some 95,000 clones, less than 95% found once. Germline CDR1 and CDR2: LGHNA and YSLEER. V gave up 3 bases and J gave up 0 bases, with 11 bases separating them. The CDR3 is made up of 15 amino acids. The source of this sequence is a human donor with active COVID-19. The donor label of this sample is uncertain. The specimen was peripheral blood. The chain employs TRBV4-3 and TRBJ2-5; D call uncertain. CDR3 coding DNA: TGCGCCAGCAGCCAGCTAATAGAGTACCAAGAGACCCAGTACTTC. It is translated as CASSQLIEYQETQYF.